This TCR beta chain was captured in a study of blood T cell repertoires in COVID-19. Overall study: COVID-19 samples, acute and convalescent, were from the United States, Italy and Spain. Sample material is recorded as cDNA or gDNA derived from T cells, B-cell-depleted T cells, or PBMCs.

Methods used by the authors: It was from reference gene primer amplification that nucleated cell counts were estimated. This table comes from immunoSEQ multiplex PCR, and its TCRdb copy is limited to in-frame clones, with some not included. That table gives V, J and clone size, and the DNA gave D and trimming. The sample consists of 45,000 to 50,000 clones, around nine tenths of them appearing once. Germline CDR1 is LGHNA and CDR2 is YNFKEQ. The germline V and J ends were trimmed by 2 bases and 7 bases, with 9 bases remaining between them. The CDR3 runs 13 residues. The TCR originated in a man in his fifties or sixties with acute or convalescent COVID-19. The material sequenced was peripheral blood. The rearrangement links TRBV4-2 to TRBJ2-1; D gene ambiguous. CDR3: CASSQTKRNEQFF. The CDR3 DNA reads TGTGCCAGCAGCCAAACCAAGCGTAATGAGCAGTTCTTC.